This TCR delta chain was sequenced in a study of gamma-delta T cells after stem cell transplantation. CDR1 and CDR2 from the germline V gene are NSMFDY and ISSIKDK. This CDR3 region has 19 residues. The J segment lost 6 bases and the V segment lost 0 bases, leaving 21 bases of the junction unmatched. Comment on this clone: This DNA's translation differs at residue 15 from TCRdb's protein, which comes from a much larger clone; a read error is likely, and the protein shown is translated from the DNA.

TCRdb fed the RT-PCR reads into CATT to redo clone calling. The data show some 3,100 delta-chain clones, about 3% seen once. The source is a human donor. It is not recorded whose cells these are; they may come from a transplant donor. The gene calls are TRAV29/DV5 and TRDJ1, with 9 bases identical to TRDD3. The source material was gamma-delta T cells. Here the CDR3 reads CAASVFQLLGDARGNKLIF. The CDR3 DNA sequence: TGTGCAGCAAGCGTTTTTCAGTTGCTGGGGGATGCCCGTGGCAATAAACTCATCTTT.